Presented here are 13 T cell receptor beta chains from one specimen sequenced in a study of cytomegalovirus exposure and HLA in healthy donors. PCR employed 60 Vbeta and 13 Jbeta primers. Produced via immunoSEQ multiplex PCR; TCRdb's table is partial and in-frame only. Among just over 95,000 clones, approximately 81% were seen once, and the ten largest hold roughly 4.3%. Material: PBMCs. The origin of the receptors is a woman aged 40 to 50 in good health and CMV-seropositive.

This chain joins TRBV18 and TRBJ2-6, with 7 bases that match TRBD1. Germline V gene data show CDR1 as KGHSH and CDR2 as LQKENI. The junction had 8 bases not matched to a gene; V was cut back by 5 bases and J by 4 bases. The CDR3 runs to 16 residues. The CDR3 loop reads CASSTMTGSGANVLTF. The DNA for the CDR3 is TGTGCCAGCTCAACAATGACAGGGTCCGGGGCCAACGTCCTGACTTTC.

CDR3 nucleotide sequence: TGTGCCAGCAGTTTATCCCGTGGTAGCGGGGTCGCCTACGAGCAGTACTTC. The encoded protein is CASSLSRGSGVAYEQYF. V and J are TRBV27 and TRBJ2-5; TRBD2 matches at 8 bases. The DNA end favors TRBJ2-7, so the J call may be wrong. Germline V lookup: CDR1 MNHEY, CDR2 SMNVEV (reference sequence). The CDR3 runs to 17 residues.

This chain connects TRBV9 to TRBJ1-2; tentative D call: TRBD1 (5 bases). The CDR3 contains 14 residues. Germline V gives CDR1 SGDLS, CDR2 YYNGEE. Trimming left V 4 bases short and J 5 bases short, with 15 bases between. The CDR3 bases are TGTGCCAGCAGCCCAGCTGGGGGGGGGTATGGCTACACCTTC. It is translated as CASSPAGGGYGYTF.

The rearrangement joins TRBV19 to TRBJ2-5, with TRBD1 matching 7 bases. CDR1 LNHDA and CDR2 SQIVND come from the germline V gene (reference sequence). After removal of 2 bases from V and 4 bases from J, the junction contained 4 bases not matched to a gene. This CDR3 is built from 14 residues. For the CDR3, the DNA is TGTGCCAGTAGTATATCGGCAGGGGGAGAGACCCAGTACTTC. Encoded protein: CASSISAGGETQYF.

The CDR3 DNA follows: TGTGCCAGCAGCGTAGCAGGGGCGCGGGACACCGGGGAGCTGTTTTTT. It yields the protein CASSVAGARDTGELFF. The chain is built from TRBV9 and TRBJ2-2; tentatively, D is TRBD1 (6 bases). CDR3 length: 16 amino acids. Trimming stripped 0 bases from V and 3 bases from J, with 12 bases between. Germline CDR1 SGDLS, CDR2 YYNGEE.

CDR3 amino acids: CASSLSLSPDLIPSEQFF. DNA for the CDR3: TGTGCCAGCAGCTTATCATTGTCCCCCGACTTAATTCCGAGTGAGCAGTTCTTC. The chain has TRBV7-9 and TRBJ2-1; D gene ambiguous. Germline CDR1 is SEHNR and CDR2 is FQNEAQ (reference sequence). CDR3 length: 18 residues. The V end lost 2 bases, the J end lost 9 bases, and 26 bases lay between the germline ends.

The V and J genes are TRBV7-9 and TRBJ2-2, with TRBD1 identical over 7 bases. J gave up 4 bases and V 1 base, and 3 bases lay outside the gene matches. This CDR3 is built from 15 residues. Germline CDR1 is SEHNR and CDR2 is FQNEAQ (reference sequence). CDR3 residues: CASSLESGGTGELFF. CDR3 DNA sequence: TGTGCCAGCAGCTTAGAATCAGGGGGCACCGGGGAGCTGTTTTTT.

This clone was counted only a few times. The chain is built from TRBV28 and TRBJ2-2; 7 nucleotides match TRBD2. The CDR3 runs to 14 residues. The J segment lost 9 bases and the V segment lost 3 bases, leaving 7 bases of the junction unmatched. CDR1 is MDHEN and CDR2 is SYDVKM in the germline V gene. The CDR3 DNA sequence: TGTGCCAGCAGTTTTGGGGGGGAGTTCAGGGAGCTGTTTTTT. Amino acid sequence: CASSFGGEFRELFF.

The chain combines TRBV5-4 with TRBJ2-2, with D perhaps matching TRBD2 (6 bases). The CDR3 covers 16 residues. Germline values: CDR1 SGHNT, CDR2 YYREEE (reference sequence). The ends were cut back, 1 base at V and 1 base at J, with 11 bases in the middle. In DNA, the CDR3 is TGTGCCAGCAGCTTGAGGGGTAGCGGGAACACCGGGGAGCTGTTTTTT. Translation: CASSLRGSGNTGELFF.

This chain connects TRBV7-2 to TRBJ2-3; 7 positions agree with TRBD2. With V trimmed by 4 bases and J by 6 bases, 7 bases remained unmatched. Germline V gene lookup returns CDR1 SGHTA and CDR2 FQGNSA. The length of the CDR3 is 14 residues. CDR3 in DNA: TGTGCCAGCAGCTGGAGCGGGGTAACGGATACGCAGTATTTT. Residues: CASSWSGVTDTQYF.

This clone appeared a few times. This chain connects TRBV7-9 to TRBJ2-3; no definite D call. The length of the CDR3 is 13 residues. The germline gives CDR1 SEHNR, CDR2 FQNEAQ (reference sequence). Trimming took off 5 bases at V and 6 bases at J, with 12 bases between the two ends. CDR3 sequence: CASSQVPPDTQYF. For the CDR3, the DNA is TGTGCCAGCAGCCAGGTCCCGCCTGATACGCAGTATTTT.

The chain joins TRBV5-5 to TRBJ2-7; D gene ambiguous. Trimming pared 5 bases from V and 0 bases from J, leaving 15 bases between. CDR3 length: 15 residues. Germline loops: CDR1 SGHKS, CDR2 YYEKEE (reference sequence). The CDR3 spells CASSQYLDISYEQYF. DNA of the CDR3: TGTGCCAGCAGTCAATACCTCGACATCTCCTACGAGCAGTACTTC.

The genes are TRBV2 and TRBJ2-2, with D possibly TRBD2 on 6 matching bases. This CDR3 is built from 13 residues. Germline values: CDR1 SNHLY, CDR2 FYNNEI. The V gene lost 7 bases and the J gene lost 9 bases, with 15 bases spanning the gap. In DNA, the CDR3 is TGTGCCAGCAACCCTTCCGGGAGCTGGGAGCTGTTTTTT. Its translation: CASNPSGSWELFF.